The 31 T cell receptor beta chains below come from one sample, sequenced in a study of response to subunit inactivated influenza vaccine. MiXCR, run by TCRdb on the RT-PCR reads, gives a single entry per CDR3 protein. The table includes around 490,000 distinct CDR3 sequences, 7.6% detected once. The material was PBMCs from blood, obtained roughly 24 months after vaccination. These receptor sequences come from a man between 50 and 70 years old who received an inactivated influenza vaccine.

Comments on this clonotype: Possible read error: a much larger clone is one base away. V is TRBV20-1 and J is TRBJ2-2; D possibly corresponds to TRBD2 (5 bases). Germline CDR1 is DFQATT and CDR2 is SNEGSKA (reference sequence). The CDR3 is made up of 15 amino acids. V lost 3 bases, J lost 1 base, and 12 bases lay in between. The CDR3 nucleotides read TGCAGTGCTAGGGTTTCTGGGAGGAACACCGGGGAGCTGTTTTTT. It encodes CSARVSGRNTGELFF.

This clonotype has a count of ten or more. The chain couples TRBV27 to TRBJ1-1, with D unclear. The CDR3 has 13 amino acids. Germline CDR1 reads MNHEY; CDR2 reads SMNVEV (reference sequence). Between the trimmed V and J ends, which lost 4 bases and 2 bases, there was a span of 8 bases. This CDR3 is CASSWGSNTEAFF. As DNA, the CDR3 is TGTGCCAGCAGTTGGGGATCTAACACTGAAGCTTTCTTT.

This clonotype was recorded a few times. This chain connects TRBV3-1 to TRBJ2-2; TRBD1 matches at 8 bases. The CDR3 is 15 residues long. Germline-derived CDR1 and CDR2 are LGHDT and YNNKEL (reference sequence). V lost 1 base, J lost 5 bases, and 3 bases stayed unmatched. CDR3 nucleotide sequence: TGTGCCAGCAGCCAAGGGCAGGGGGCGACCGGGGAGCTGTTTTTT. Its translation is CASSQGQGATGELFF.

This clonotype has just a few counts. V gene TRBV29-1 combines with J gene TRBJ1-5, with D hard to call. CDR3 length: 15 residues. Germline V gene sequence: CDR1 SQVTM, CDR2 ANQGSEA. V was clipped by 2 bases and J by 2 bases, with 13 bases between them. CDR3 region: CSVETSGPGNQPQHF. CDR3 coding DNA: TGCAGCGTTGAAACAAGCGGCCCAGGCAATCAGCCCCAGCATTTT.

V is TRBV7-2 and J is TRBJ2-5; 12 nucleotides align to TRBD2. In germline, CDR1 is SGHTA, CDR2 FQGNSA. J was trimmed by 2 bases and V by 5 bases; bases with no gene match: 6. The CDR3 is 16 residues long. The DNA of the CDR3 is TGTGCCAGCAGCCTCCTAGCGGGAGGGCTACAAGAGACCCAGTACTTC. This sequence encodes CASSLLAGGLQETQYF.

This clonotype came up a few times. The chain links TRBV7-2 to TRBJ1-2; TRBD1 is a possible D gene (6 bases). In germline, CDR1 is SGHTA, CDR2 FQGNSA. There are 16 residues in the CDR3. V gave up 1 base and J gave up 0 bases, with 12 bases separating them. CDR3 sequence reads: CASSLVGTPSNYGYTF. The DNA for the CDR3 is TGTGCCAGCAGCTTAGTAGGGACACCGTCTAACTATGGCTACACCTTC.

This clonotype has just a few counts. The chain uses TRBV18 and TRBJ2-1; possibly TRBD1 for D (6 bases). The V gene's germline CDR1 is KGHSH and CDR2 LQKENI. Trimming removed 3 bases at V and 3 bases at J, with 12 bases between. The CDR3 spans 15 residues. This CDR3 is CASSPMHRVYNEQFF. CDR3 DNA sequence: TGTGCCAGCTCACCCATGCACAGGGTCTACAATGAGCAGTTCTTC.

This chain uses TRBV10-3 with TRBJ1-1; D is uncertain. The CDR3 runs 15 residues. V shed 0 bases and J shed 2 bases, with 10 bases lying between them. Per germline, CDR1 ENHRY and CDR2 SYGVKD. This CDR3 reads CAISESETPNTEAFF. As DNA, the CDR3 is TGTGCCATCAGTGAGTCTGAGACGCCTAACACTGAAGCTTTCTTT.

This clonotype turned up a few times. V gene TRBV9 combines with J gene TRBJ2-4, with 10 nucleotides matching TRBD2. Germline values: CDR1 SGDLS, CDR2 YYNGEE. The V segment lost 1 base and the J segment 7 bases; nucleotides outside the gene matches: 5. There are 15 residues in the CDR3. The CDR3 nucleotides are TGTGCCAGCAGCGTATTTGCGACTAGCGGGAACATTCAGTACTTC. Protein: CASSVFATSGNIQYF.

This clonotype showed up just a few times. V and J are TRBV18 and TRBJ2-2, with 8 bases that match TRBD1. Germline lookup yields CDR1 KGHSH and CDR2 LQKENI. With 6 bases clipped from V and 5 bases from J, the junction kept 8 bases outside the gene matches. The CDR3 consists of 15 residues. The CDR3 DNA sequence: TGTGCCAGCTCCGCGGGACAGGTAGAAACCGGGGAGCTGTTTTTT. As protein: CASSAGQVETGELFF.

This clonotype was recorded many times. The J gene is TRBJ1-2, the V gene TRBV11-2, with D possibly being TRBD1 (6 bases). The ends were cut back, 8 bases at V and 11 bases at J, with 21 bases in the middle. Germline CDR1 is SGHAT and CDR2 is FQNNGV. The CDR3 spans 13 residues. The CDR3 here is CASGDTGFFDYTF. CDR3 DNA sequence: TGTGCCAGCGGCGATACAGGGTTTTTTGATTACACCTTC.

This clonotype was seen at least ten times. V gene TRBV5-1 combines with J gene TRBJ1-2, with D uncertain. CDR1 and CDR2 (germline): SGHRS, YFSETQ. With 2 bases removed from V and 8 bases from J, the gap between germline ends came to 13 bases. The CDR3 is made up of 13 amino acids. In nucleotides, the CDR3 is TGCGCCAGCAGCTTAGACGAGGTGGGCGGCTACACCTTC. Residues: CASSLDEVGGYTF.

This rearrangement joins TRBV10-2 to TRBJ1-1, with TRBD1 matching 7 bases. Germline CDR1 is WSHSY and CDR2 is SAAADI. The CDR3 has 13 amino acids. V gave up 9 bases and J gave up 0 bases; unmatched junction bases: 4. CDR3: CARADRLNTEAFF. For the CDR3, the DNA is TGCGCCAGGGCGGACAGGTTGAACACTGAAGCTTTCTTT.

This chain links TRBV4-1 with TRBJ1-4; D call uncertain. Trimming left V 0 bases short and J 0 bases short, with 11 bases between. CDR1 is MGHRA and CDR2 is YSYEKL in the germline V gene. There are 17 residues in the CDR3. The CDR3 DNA reads as TGCGCCAGCAGCCAAGATAGACCGCTCGCAACTAATGAAAAACTGTTTTTT. As protein: CASSQDRPLATNEKLFF.

Only one count was recorded for this clonotype. This chain links TRBV11-2 with TRBJ2-4; no clear D. Trimming removed 5 bases at V and 3 bases at J, with 23 bases between. The CDR3 runs 18 residues. The V gene's germline CDR1 is SGHAT and CDR2 FQNNGV. CDR3 DNA: TGTGCCAGCAGCACCTTCTCGGTCCCCCCCGTGGTCAAAAACATTCAGTACTTC. This gives the protein CASSTFSVPPVVKNIQYF.

This clonotype turned up a few times. The chain carries TRBV11-2 and TRBJ2-7; D unresolved. Trimming pared 5 bases from V and 3 bases from J, leaving 17 bases between. Germline V gives CDR1 SGHAT, CDR2 FQNNGV. CDR3 length: 15 residues. The CDR3 DNA sequence: TGTGCCAGCAGCGTAGGCAGCGCTGGGTTCTACGAGCAGTACTTC. Translation gives CASSVGSAGFYEQYF.

The chain carries TRBV5-8 and TRBJ2-1, with a weak D call TRBD1 (6 bases). This CDR3 has 16 amino acids. Between the trimmed V and J ends, which lost 1 base and 4 bases, there was a span of 15 bases. Germline V CDR1 and CDR2: SGHTS, YDEGEE. The CDR3 coding sequence is TGTGCCAGCAGCTTGTCAGGGGCCCGTACTTACAATGAGCAGTTCTTC. Amino acid sequence: CASSLSGARTYNEQFF. The full variable domain, with the rest looked up from reference TRBV5-8 and TRBJ2-1, is EAGVTQSPTHLIKTRGQQATLRCSPISGHTSVYWYQQALGLGLQFLLWYDEGEERNRGNFPPRFSGRQFPNYSSELNVNALELEDSALYLCASSLSGARTYNEQFFGPGTRLTVL.

This clonotype was observed a few times. The chain's CDR3 is CASSLTGTADTQYF. CDR3 coding DNA: TGTGCCAGCAGCTTGACAGGGACCGCAGATACGCAGTATTTT. The J gene is TRBJ2-3, the V gene TRBV27; TRBD1 matches at 7 bases. The CDR3 runs 14 residues. Per the germline V gene, CDR1 is MNHEY and CDR2 is SMNVEV (reference sequence). The ends lost 6 bases at V and 4 bases at J; junction bases unmatched: 7.

This clonotype was picked up a small number of times. The chain links TRBV7-7 to TRBJ2-5, with 10 bases aligning to TRBD2. Trimming took 1 base from V and 3 from J; bases not matched to a gene: 8. Germline CDR1 reads SSHAT; CDR2 reads FNYEAQ (reference sequence). This CDR3 region has 17 residues. The CDR3 spells CASSLGDGTSAEETQYF. CDR3 coding DNA: TGTGCCAGCAGCTTAGGTGATGGGACTAGCGCAGAAGAGACCCAGTACTTC.

This clonotype was observed many times. V usage is TRBV5-1 and J usage is TRBJ2-4; TRBD1 might be the D (5 bases). The germline V and J ends were trimmed by 0 bases and 0 bases, with 10 bases remaining between them. This CDR3 is 16 amino acids long. Germline CDR1 SGHRS, CDR2 YFSETQ. CDR3 protein: CASSLGQSIAKNIQYF. The DNA for the CDR3 is TGCGCCAGCAGCTTGGGACAGTCTATAGCCAAAAACATTCAGTACTTC.

The chain joins TRBV14 to TRBJ2-5, with D tentatively TRBD2 (6 bases). This CDR3 comprises 14 residues. V lost 7 bases, J lost 0 bases, and 12 bases lay in between. CDR1 and CDR2 from the germline V gene are SGHDN and FVKESK. The CDR3: CASNRRGNQETQYF. CDR3 nucleotides: TGTGCCAGCAACAGACGGGGGAACCAAGAGACCCAGTACTTC.

The rearrangement uses TRBV3-1 and TRBJ1-1, with D possibly TRBD1 on 6 matching bases. CDR1 and CDR2 from the germline V gene are LGHDT and YNNKEL (reference sequence). This CDR3 spans 17 amino acids. V was shortened by 0 bases and J by 5 bases, with 19 bases between the two germline ends. CDR3 in DNA: TGTGCCAGCAGCCAAGAAGAGTTTTGGGGGCGCAGGACTGAAGCTTTCTTT. Its translation: CASSQEEFWGRRTEAFF.

The chain links TRBV5-1 to TRBJ2-7, with 9 bases identical to TRBD1. The CDR3 is 14 amino acids. CDR1 and CDR2 from the germline V gene are SGHRS and YFSETQ. V was clipped by 0 bases and J by 6 bases; unmatched bases: 4. This chain's CDR3 is CASSLGQGDGEQYF. For the CDR3, the DNA is TGCGCCAGCAGCTTGGGACAGGGGGACGGCGAGCAGTACTTC.

The chain couples TRBV4-2 to TRBJ1-1; 8 positions agree with TRBD1. Germline CDR1 LGHNA, CDR2 YNFKEQ. The V segment lost 1 base and the J segment 1 base; nucleotides outside the gene matches: 5. CDR3 length: 16 residues. In DNA, the CDR3 is TGTGCCAGCAGCCAAGCCCCGGGACAGGAGAACACTGAAGCTTTCTTT. Residues: CASSQAPGQENTEAFF.

The chain uses TRBV30 and TRBJ2-7, with 8 bases lining up with TRBD1. CDR3 length: 16 residues. V was clipped by 0 bases and J by 0 bases; unmatched bases: 7. Germline V lookup: CDR1 GTSNPN, CDR2 SVGIG (reference sequence). The CDR3 region is CAWSVPGTGSSYEQYF. CDR3 nucleotide sequence: TGTGCCTGGAGTGTACCCGGGACAGGAAGCTCCTACGAGCAGTACTTC.

The chain has TRBV10-3 and TRBJ2-2; D uncertain. The ends were cut back, 0 bases at V and 4 bases at J, with 12 bases in the middle. Looked up from germline, CDR1 is ENHRY and CDR2 is SYGVKD. CDR3 length: 16 residues. This CDR3 is CAISESVTPGTGELFF. The CDR3 DNA sequence: TGTGCCATCAGTGAGTCGGTCACCCCGGGCACCGGGGAGCTGTTTTTT.

DNA for the CDR3: TGTGCCAGCAGTGTCGGTGAGCAGTTCTTC. Translating gives CASSVGEQFF. The V gene is TRBV2, the J gene TRBJ2-1; D gene uncertain. Per the germline V gene, CDR1 is SNHLY and CDR2 is FYNNEI. This CDR3 spans 10 amino acids. V gave up 4 bases and J gave up 9 bases, with 4 bases separating them. The entire variable domain, with the rest obtained from reference TRBV2 and TRBJ2-1, is as follows: EPEVTQTPSHQVTQMGQEVILRCVPISNHLYFYWYRQILGQKVEFLVSFYNNEISEKSEIFDDQFSVERPDGSNFTLKIRSTKLEDSAMYFCASSVGEQFFGPGTRLTVL.

This chain connects TRBV12-3 or TRBV12-4 to TRBJ2-2, with a tentative D call TRBD2 (5 bases). The length of the CDR3 is 13 residues. Trimming took 3 bases from V and 6 from J, leaving 8 bases between them. The CDR3 here is CASSFTRAGELFF. DNA of the CDR3: TGTGCCAGCAGTTTCACGAGGGCCGGGGAGCTGTTTTTT.

The chain combines TRBV5-1 with TRBJ2-5, with a possible D match to TRBD2 (8 bases). The CDR3 is 14 residues long. Trimming removed 4 bases at V and 2 bases at J, with 12 bases between. The germline gives CDR1 SGHRS, CDR2 YFSETQ. CDR3 residues: CASSIAGQQETQYF. The CDR3 region has the DNA TGCGCCAGCAGCATAGCGGGACAGCAAGAGACCCAGTACTTC.

This sequence joins TRBV5-1 and TRBJ1-2, with 10 nucleotides matching TRBD1. CDR1 is SGHRS, CDR2 YFSETQ, per germline. The CDR3 extends over 16 amino acids. V trimming: 2 bases; J trimming: 3 bases; junction bases outside the gene matches: 7. The CDR3 DNA follows: TGCGCCAGCAGCTTAAGACAGGGGGCTTCGCACTATGGCTACACCTTC. It encodes CASSLRQGASHYGYTF.

This clonotype was counted ten times or more. The chain combines TRBV19 with TRBJ1-5; D is possibly TRBD1 (6 bases). Germline V gives CDR1 LNHDA, CDR2 SQIVND (reference sequence). With 10 bases removed from V and 0 bases from J, the gap between germline ends came to 19 bases. CDR3 length equals 16 residues. The CDR3 DNA is TGTGCCACCCGACCCCTCGGACAGACTAGCAATCAGCCCCAGCATTTT. Protein product: CATRPLGQTSNQPQHF.